Listed below are T cell receptor beta chains from one sample, sequenced in a study of PD-L1 blockade in urothelial cancer. The method was immunoSEQ multiplex PCR; TCRdb's version includes in-frame clones alone and lacks a portion of them. The repertoire includes more than 60,000 clones, almost 90% of them detected once, and around 11% sits in the top ten. Specimen: PBMCs, collected around atezolizumab (anti-PD-L1) treatment. Source of these receptors: a man between 60 and 75 years old with urothelial cancer. Each CDR3 is given with its conserved first and last residue. D genes are given only for firm matches. Some rows have no size entry. The others give once, few or many, or a class for an expanded clone.

>NA|13|NA|TRBV7-8|TRBJ1-4
CASRGTAYEKLFF
TGTGCCAGCAGAGGGACTGCGTATGAAAAACTGTTTTTT
>TRBD1|15|NA|TRBV4-1|TRBJ1-2
CASSQGQNFDYGYTF
TGCGCCAGCAGCCAGGGACAGAATTTCGACTATGGCTACACCTTC
>NA|13|NA|TRBV2|TRBJ1-1
CASSEESGTEAFF
TGTGCCAGCAGTGAAGAGTCAGGAACTGAAGCTTTCTTT
>NA|15|once|TRBV4-1|TRBJ2-2
CASSPKREAEGELFF
TGCGCCAGCAGCCCAAAGAGAGAGGCCGAGGGGGAGCTGTTTTTT
>TRBD2|20|NA|TRBV27|TRBJ2-1
CASSPGLAGPFLGSYNEQFF
TGTGCCAGCAGTCCAGGCCTAGCGGGACCGTTTTTGGGGTCCTACAATGAGCAGTTCTTC
>TRBD1|17|NA|TRBV19|TRBJ2-1
CASSIGQGQGIRNEQFF
TGTGCCAGTAGTATAGGGCAGGGACAGGGCATCCGCAATGAGCAGTTCTTC
>NA|15|few|TRBV15|TRBJ2-1
CATSTRQSIGVEQFF
TGTGCCACCAGCACCCGACAGAGTATTGGTGTTGAGCAGTTCTTC
>TRBD2|16|NA|TRBV29-1|TRBJ2-1
CSVETSLAGELNEQFF
TGCAGCGTTGAGACATCACTAGCGGGAGAACTGAATGAGCAGTTCTTC
>TRBD1|14|NA|TRBV5-1|TRBJ1-1
CASSFTGGNTEAFF
TGCGCCAGCAGCTTTACAGGGGGGAACACTGAAGCTTTCTTT
>NA|15|NA|TRBV7-9|TRBJ1-1
CASSPRLGQGSEAFF
TGTGCCAGCAGCCCCCGGTTGGGTCAGGGCAGTGAAGCTTTCTTT
>NA|13|NA|TRBV14|TRBJ2-1
CASSQTLGVEQFF
TGTGCCAGCAGCCAAACCCTGGGAGTTGAGCAGTTCTTC
>NA|15|NA|TRBV9|TRBJ2-7
CASSAEMVGGDEQYF
TGTGCCAGCAGCGCGGAGATGGTTGGCGGGGACGAGCAGTACTTC
>TRBD1|15|NA|TRBV25-1|TRBJ1-4
CASSEPDRVREKLFF
TGTGCCAGCAGTGAACCGGACAGGGTTCGGGAAAAACTGTTTTTT
>NA|16|NA|TRBV28|TRBJ1-1
CASSPGGAPGTFEAFF
TGTGCCAGCAGCCCCGGGGGGGCGCCGGGAACATTTGAAGCTTTCTTT
>NA|14|NA|TRBV28|TRBJ2-3
CASSLRTATDTQYF
TGTGCCAGCAGTTTAAGGACAGCCACAGATACGCAGTATTTT
>NA|17|few|TRBV18|TRBJ2-5
CASSPSLHSTPQETQYF
TGTGCCAGCTCACCAAGTTTGCATTCGACACCCCAAGAGACCCAGTACTTC
>NA|14|NA|TRBV7-9|TRBJ2-5
CASSSSLAAKTQYF
TGTGCCAGCAGCTCAAGCTTAGCAGCGAAGACCCAGTACTTC
>NA|13|NA|TRBV11-3|TRBJ2-7
CASRGGASYEQYF
TGTGCCAGCAGGGGGGGGGCCTCCTACGAGCAGTACTTC
>NA|14|NA|TRBV5-1|TRBJ2-2
CASSGGQNTGELFF
TGCGCCAGCAGCGGGGGCCAGAACACCGGGGAGCTGTTTTTT
>TRBD2|16|NA|TRBV10-2|TRBJ2-7
CASSESIGRETYEQYF
TGCGCCAGCAGTGAGTCGATCGGGAGGGAAACCTACGAGCAGTACTTC
>NA|13|NA|TRBV10-3|TRBJ2-7
CAIKVPGTYEQYF
TGTGCCATCAAAGTTCCGGGAACCTACGAGCAGTACTTC
>NA|12|NA|TRBV11-2|TRBJ1-2
CASRHRTLGYTF
TGTGCCAGCAGACATAGGACACTAGGCTACACCTTC
>TRBD1|16|NA|TRBV5-4|TRBJ1-2
CASSSKPWDREDGYTF
TGTGCCAGCAGCAGTAAACCTTGGGACAGGGAGGATGGCTACACCTTC
>NA|14|NA|TRBV7-2|TRBJ2-5
CASSPWDTQETQYF
TGTGCCAGCAGCCCCTGGGACACCCAAGAGACCCAGTACTTC
>TRBD2|16|NA|TRBV5-1|TRBJ2-2
CASSPSSGSVVGELFF
TGCGCCAGCAGCCCATCTAGCGGGAGTGTTGTCGGGGAGCTGTTTTTT